Below are 13 T cell receptor beta chains sequenced from a single sample in a study of T cell responses to AZD1222 COVID-19 vaccine. The repertoire was sequenced with immunoSEQ multiplex PCR; TCRdb's copy has only in-frame clones and lacks some. In the table there are roughly 200,000 clones, just over 90% of which are singletons. The starting material was peripheral blood, obtained 28 days after the second AZD1222 dose. The receptors come from an adult who received the AZD1222 COVID-19 vaccine.

This chain links TRBV19 with TRBJ2-7; D may be TRBD2 (7 bases). V was pared by 3 bases and J by 0 bases, with 12 bases between. Per the germline V gene, CDR1 is LNHDA and CDR2 is SQIVND (reference sequence). The CDR3 runs 15 residues. The DNA of the CDR3 is TGTGCCAGTAGTATCAGGGGCGGGAGCTCCTACGAGCAGTACTTC. Translating gives CASSIRGGSSYEQYF.

DNA of the CDR3: TGTGCCAGCACAGGGGGTCCAACTAGGGATGAGCAGTTCTTC. This codes for CASTGGPTRDEQFF. This chain connects TRBV6-5 to TRBJ2-1; 7 bases match TRBD1. CDR3 size: 14 residues. CDR1 MNHEY and CDR2 SVGAGI come from the germline V gene. J lost 8 bases, V lost 7 bases, and 11 bases had no gene match.

This chain uses TRBV19 with TRBJ2-6; tentative D call: TRBD1 (6 bases). CDR3 length: 16 residues. Trimming stripped 6 bases from V and 1 base from J, with 13 bases between. Germline loops: CDR1 LNHDA, CDR2 SQIVND (reference sequence). Here the CDR3 reads CASRTTGHSGANVLTF. CDR3 in DNA: TGTGCCAGTAGGACGACAGGTCATTCTGGGGCCAACGTCCTGACTTTC. Filled out from reference TRBV19 and TRBJ2-6, the complete variable domain reads DGGITQSPKYLFRKEGQNVTLSCEQNLNHDAMYWYRQDPGQGLRLIYYSQIVNDFQKGDIAEGYSVSREKKESFPLTVTSAQKNPTAFYLCASRTTGHSGANVLTFGAGSRLTVL.

The gene calls are TRBV5-1 and TRBJ1-5; TRBD1 might be the D (6 bases). V was trimmed by 5 bases and J by 0 bases, leaving 12 bases between them. The CDR3 is 15 residues long. Germline V CDR1 and CDR2: SGHRS, YFSETQ. The CDR3, as DNA: TGCGCCAGCAGGACAGGAGTTAATAGCAATCAGCCCCAGCATTTT. Its translation is CASRTGVNSNQPQHF.

The chain employs TRBV5-5 and TRBJ1-2; D is ambiguous. V gave up 0 bases and J gave up 5 bases, with 20 bases separating them. CDR1 SGHKS and CDR2 YYEKEE come from the germline V gene (reference sequence). This CDR3 is 17 amino acids long. The DNA of the CDR3 is TGTGCCAGCAGCTTGGCCCCGGGAGCGATTCCCGCTTATGGCTACACCTTC. Translating gives CASSLAPGAIPAYGYTF.

The J gene is TRBJ2-7, the V gene TRBV7-9; D not resolved. From germline, CDR1 is SEHNR and CDR2 FQNEAQ (reference sequence). The CDR3 contains 10 residues. Between the trimmed V and J ends, which lost 4 bases and 2 bases, there was a span of 0 bases. CDR3 DNA: TGTGCCAGCAGCTCCTACGAGCAGTACTTC. This codes for CASSSYEQYF.

V gene TRBV30 combines with J gene TRBJ1-3; 8 bases match TRBD1. Looked up from germline, CDR1 is GTSNPN and CDR2 is SVGIG (reference sequence). Trimming cost V 5 bases and J 0 bases; bases outside gene matches: 3. The CDR3 contains 14 residues. The CDR3 DNA follows: TGTGCCTGGGGACAGGGTTACTCTGGAAACACCATATATTTT. This codes for CAWGQGYSGNTIYF.

This chain connects TRBV7-6 to TRBJ2-5, with a weak D call TRBD2 (5 bases). V was shortened by 1 base and J by 1 base, with 7 bases between the two germline ends. The CDR3 length is 14 residues. CDR1 and CDR2 (germline): SGHVS, FNYEAQ. Written as DNA, the CDR3 is TGTGCCAGCAGCTTAGTCGGGGTCCAAGAGACCCAGTACTTC. It specifies CASSLVGVQETQYF.

This chain uses TRBV6-5 with TRBJ2-1; the match to TRBD2 covers 7 bases. V lost 6 bases and J lost 10; bases outside the gene matches: 12. CDR3 size: 14 residues. Germline V gene lookup returns CDR1 MNHEY and CDR2 SVGAGI. The CDR3 DNA reads as TGTGCCAGCAGCTTACTAGCGAGGCCAGGGGAGCAGTTCTTC. This sequence encodes CASSLLARPGEQFF.

This chain links TRBV7-9 with TRBJ2-5, with D hard to call. The germline V and J ends were trimmed by 4 bases and 5 bases, with 8 bases remaining between them. The CDR3 totals 12 residues. Germline CDR1 is SEHNR and CDR2 is FQNEAQ (reference sequence). CDR3 sequence: CASSSRRETQYF. Here the CDR3 DNA reads TGTGCCAGCAGCTCCCGAAGGGAGACCCAGTACTTC.

The V gene is TRBV4-3, the J gene TRBJ2-5; 10 bases match TRBD2. After removal of 5 bases from V and 3 bases from J, the junction contained 18 bases not matched to a gene. The CDR3 is 19 amino acids. The germline V gene encodes CDR1 LGHNA and CDR2 YSLEER. CDR3 amino acids: CASSRKLGGGLAHKETQYF. In nucleotides, the CDR3 is TGCGCCAGCAGCAGGAAACTCGGAGGGGGACTAGCGCACAAAGAGACCCAGTACTTC.

The table lists this clone with a count of one. The germline gene is not matched at one end of the junction; a read error may be the cause. Here the CDR3 reads CASSLGGQGARILDF. Here the CDR3 DNA reads TGTGCCAGCAGCTTAGGGGGACAGGGGGCAAGGATTTTGGACTTT. This rearrangement joins TRBV7-2 to TRBJ1-6; 12 bases agree with TRBD1. This CDR3 is 15 amino acids long. The germline CDR1 and CDR2 sequences are SGHTA and FQGNSA.

The gene calls are TRBV19 and TRBJ1-5; TRBD1 aligns across 9 bases. V shed 6 bases, J shed 2 bases, and the junction held 2 bases outside the gene matches. The CDR3 spans 14 residues. Germline V CDR1 and CDR2: LNHDA, SQIVND (reference sequence). Here the CDR3 reads CASRRDRGNQPQHF. In nucleotides, the CDR3 is TGTGCCAGTAGGAGGGACAGGGGCAATCAGCCCCAGCATTTT.